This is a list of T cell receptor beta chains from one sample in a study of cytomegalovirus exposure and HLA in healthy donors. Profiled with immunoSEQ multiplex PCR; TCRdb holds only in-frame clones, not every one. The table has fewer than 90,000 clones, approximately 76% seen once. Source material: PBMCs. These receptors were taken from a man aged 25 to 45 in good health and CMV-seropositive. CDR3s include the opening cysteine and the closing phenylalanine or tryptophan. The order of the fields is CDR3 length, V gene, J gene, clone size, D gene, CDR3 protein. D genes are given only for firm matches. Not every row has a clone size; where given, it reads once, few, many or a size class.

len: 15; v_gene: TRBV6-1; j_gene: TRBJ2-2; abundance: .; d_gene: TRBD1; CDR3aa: CASSPGQLNTGELFF
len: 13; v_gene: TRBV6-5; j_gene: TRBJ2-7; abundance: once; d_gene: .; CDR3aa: CASSYRVRYEQYF
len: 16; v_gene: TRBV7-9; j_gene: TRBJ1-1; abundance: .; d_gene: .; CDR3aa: CASSLGSTAQSSEAFF
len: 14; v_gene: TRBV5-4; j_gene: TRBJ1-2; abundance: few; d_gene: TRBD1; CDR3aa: CASRPTGVDWGYTF
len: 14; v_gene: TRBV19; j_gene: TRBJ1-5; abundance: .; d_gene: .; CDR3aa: CASSIVGSNQPQHF
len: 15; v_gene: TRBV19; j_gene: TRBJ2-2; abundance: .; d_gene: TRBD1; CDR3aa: CASSLTGGNTGELFF
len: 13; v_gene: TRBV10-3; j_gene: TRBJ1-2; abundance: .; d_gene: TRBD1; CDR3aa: CAIRPGQVYGYTF
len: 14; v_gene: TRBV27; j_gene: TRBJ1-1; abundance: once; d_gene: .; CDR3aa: CASSEVGGITEAFF
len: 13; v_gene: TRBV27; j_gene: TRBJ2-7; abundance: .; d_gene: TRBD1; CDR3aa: CASSRDSSYEQYF
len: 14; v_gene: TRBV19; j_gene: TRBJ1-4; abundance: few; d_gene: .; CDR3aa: CASSPGEGNEKLFF
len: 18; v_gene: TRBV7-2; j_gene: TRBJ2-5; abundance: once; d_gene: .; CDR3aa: CASSFVAGGAGDQETQYF
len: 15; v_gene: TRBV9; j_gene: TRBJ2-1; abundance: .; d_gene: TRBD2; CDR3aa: CASSVAASGGSEQFF
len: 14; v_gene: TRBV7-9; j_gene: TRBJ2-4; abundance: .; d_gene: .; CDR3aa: CASSLAEGKNIQYF
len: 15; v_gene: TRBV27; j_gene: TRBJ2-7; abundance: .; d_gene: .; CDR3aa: CASSLYPAGAYEQYF
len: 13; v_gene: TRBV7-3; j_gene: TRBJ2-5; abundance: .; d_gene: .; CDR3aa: CASSIPGQETQYF
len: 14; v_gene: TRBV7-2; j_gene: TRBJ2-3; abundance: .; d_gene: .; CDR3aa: CASSSRRNADTQYF
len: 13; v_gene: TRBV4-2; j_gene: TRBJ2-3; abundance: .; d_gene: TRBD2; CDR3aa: CASGTSGEYTQYF
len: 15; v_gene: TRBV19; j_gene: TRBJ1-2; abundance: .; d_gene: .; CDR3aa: CASSIPDRSNYGYTF
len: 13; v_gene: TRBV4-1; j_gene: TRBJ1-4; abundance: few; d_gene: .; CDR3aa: CASSQVRVEKLFF
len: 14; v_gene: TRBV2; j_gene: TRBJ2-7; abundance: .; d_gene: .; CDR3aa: CASIAGAFSYEQYF
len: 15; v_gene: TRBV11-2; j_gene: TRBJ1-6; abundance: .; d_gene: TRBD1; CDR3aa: CASSLRQGANSPLHF
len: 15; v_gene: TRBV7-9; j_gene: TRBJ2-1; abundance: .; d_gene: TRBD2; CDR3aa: CASSPVAGSPNEQFF
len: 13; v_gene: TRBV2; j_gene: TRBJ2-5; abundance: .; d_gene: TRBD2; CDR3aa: CASSRDYRETQYF
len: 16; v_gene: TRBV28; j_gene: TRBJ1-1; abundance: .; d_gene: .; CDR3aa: CASSPPLGQKNTEAFF
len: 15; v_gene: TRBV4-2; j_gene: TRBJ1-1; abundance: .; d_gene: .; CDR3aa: CASSQGGQGNTEAFF
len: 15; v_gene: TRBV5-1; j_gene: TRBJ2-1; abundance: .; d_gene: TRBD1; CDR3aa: CASSLLGQGYNEQFF
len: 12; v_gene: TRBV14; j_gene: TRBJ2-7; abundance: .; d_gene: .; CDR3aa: CASSHHGDEQYF
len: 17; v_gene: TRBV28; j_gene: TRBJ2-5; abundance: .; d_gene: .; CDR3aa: CASSFWVLGQAEETQYF
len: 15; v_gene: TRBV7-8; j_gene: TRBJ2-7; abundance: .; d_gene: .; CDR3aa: CASSLALKFGYEQYF
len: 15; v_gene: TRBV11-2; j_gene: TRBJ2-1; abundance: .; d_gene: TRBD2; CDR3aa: CASSTRGGDTNEQFF
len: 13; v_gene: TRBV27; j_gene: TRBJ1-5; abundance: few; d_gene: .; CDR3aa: CASSLSLDQPQHF
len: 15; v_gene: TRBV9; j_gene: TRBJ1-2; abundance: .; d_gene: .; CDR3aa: CASSPGPDRTYGYTF